This T cell receptor (beta chain) originates from a study of T cells after yellow fever vaccination. Template switching by 5'RACE produced TCR cDNA, adding a universal primer site and UMIs. One entry per CDR3 protein results from TCRdb running MiXCR on the 5' RACE reads. The table lists under 550,000 distinct CDR3 sequences, around a fifth of them singletons. Germline values: CDR1 DFQATT, CDR2 SNEGSKA (reference sequence). This CDR3 spans 13 amino acids. V gave up 5 bases and J gave up 8 bases; unmatched junction bases: 8. Sequencing was performed on PBMCs, taken around 3 weeks after the first yellow fever vaccination. This chain links TRBV20-1 with TRBJ2-4; TRBD2 matches at 8 bases. This TCR was sampled from a man between 18 and 35 years old who received the YFV17D yellow fever vaccine. The CDR3 DNA is TGCAGTGCTCTAACTAGCGGAGGGGACATTCAGTACTTC. The encoded protein is CSALTSGGDIQYF.